This TCR beta chain was recorded in a study of OX40 agonist ivuxolimab in advanced cancers. The wider study: Every 2 weeks, patients got intravenous ivuxolimab at one of six dose levels (0.01-10 mg/kg). Checkpoint inhibitors had been given previously to about 38% of patients.

Libraries were prepared by immunoSEQ multiplex PCR; TCRdb keeps only in-frame clonotypes and omits some of them. The top ten clones hold 3.4% of a sample with about 61,000 clones, 80% to 85% of them seen once. The sequence derives from an adult with an advanced solid tumor such as melanoma, head and neck, liver or kidney cancer. The sequenced sample was CD4+ or CD8+ T cells sorted from blood, obtained in a trial of the OX40 agonist ivuxolimab.

DNA for the CDR3: TGTGCCAGCAGACTAGAAGGTACCAACGGAGGTACTGAAGCTTTCTTT. As protein: CASRLEGTNGGTEAFF. The chain combines TRBV7-2 with TRBJ1-1; D unresolved. V was pared by 6 bases and J by 5 bases, with 22 bases between. The V gene's germline CDR1 is SGHTA and CDR2 FQGNSA. The CDR3 runs 16 residues. The full variable domain, rest sourced from reference TRBV7-2 and TRBJ1-1, is GAGVSQSPSNKVTEKGKDVELRCDPISGHTALYWYRQSLGQGLEFLIYFQGNSAPDKSGLPSDRFSAERTGGSVSTLTIQRTQQEDSAVYLCASRLEGTNGGTEAFFGQGTRLTVV.